A selection of T cell receptor beta chains follows, all from one sample in a study of T cell repertoires and HLA-DP antigens. Data came from immunoSEQ multiplex PCR; TCRdb stores just in-frame clones and leaves some out. The sample yields around 110,000 clones, 92% seen once. Antigens of these TCRs are unknown. The source material was CD4+ T cells from PBMCs. The receptors stem from a woman aged 18-35 years in good health and CMV-seronegative. Each CDR3 is given with its conserved first and last residue. Each record gives: J gene, V gene, D gene, CDR3 length, clone size, CDR3 protein, CDR3 DNA. A D gene is named only where the DNA matches it firmly. Part of the rows lack a size; the others show once, few, many or a class for expanded clones.

>TRBJ2-5|TRBV7-2|-|14|-
CASSLGRADETQYF
TGTGCCAGCAGCTTGGGGCGGGCGGATGAGACCCAGTACTTC
>TRBJ2-1|TRBV19|-|18|-
CASKGGKGPISSYNEQFF
TGTGCCAGTAAAGGGGGAAAGGGACCAATTTCCTCCTACAATGAGCAGTTCTTC
>TRBJ1-5|TRBV6-1|TRBD1|17|-
CASSAHPGQGSNQPQHF
TGTGCCAGCAGTGCCCACCCGGGACAGGGTAGCAATCAGCCCCAGCATTTT
>TRBJ1-3|TRBV5-4|-|13|-
CASSSLSGNTIYF
TGTGCCAGCAGCTCGCTCTCTGGAAACACCATATATTTT
>TRBJ1-4|TRBV4-2|TRBD1|15|once
CASSQVDREEEKLFF
TGTGCCAGCAGCCAAGTGGACAGGGAGGAAGAAAAACTGTTTTTT
>TRBJ2-7|TRBV28|-|13|-
CASSPPGDYEQYF
TGTGCCAGCAGCCCCCCAGGGGACTACGAGCAGTACTTC
>TRBJ2-3|TRBV28|TRBD1|14|-
CASSPGQRTDTQYF
TGTGCCAGCAGTCCGGGACAGCGCACAGATACGCAGTATTTT
>TRBJ2-3|TRBV19|TRBD2|17|once
CASSIDLLAGSTDTQYF
TGTGCCAGTAGTATAGATCTCCTAGCGGGGAGCACAGATACGCAGTATTTT
>TRBJ2-2|TRBV18|-|15|once
CASSPAQSNTGELFF
TGTGCCAGCTCACCGGCTCAGTCGAACACCGGGGAGCTGTTTTTT
>TRBJ1-5|TRBV19|-|16|-
CASNRIYEGPKAAQHF
TGTGCCAGTAACAGGATTTACGAGGGGCCCAAGGCGGCCCAGCATTTT
>TRBJ1-6|TRBV4-1|-|17|-
CASSQDKGDFYNSPLHF
TGCGCCAGCAGCCAAGATAAGGGGGATTTCTATAATTCACCCCTCCACTTT
>TRBJ2-7|TRBV6-5|-|14|-
CASSYLGDSLEQYF
TGTGCCAGCAGTTACCTGGGTGACAGTTTGGAGCAGTACTTC
>TRBJ2-3|TRBV7-9|-|12|-
CASSLDSNTQYF
TGTGCCAGCAGCCTGGACAGTAATACGCAGTATTTT
>TRBJ2-3|TRBV28|TRBD1|15|-
CASSTRQGFADTQYF
TGTGCCAGCAGTACAAGACAGGGTTTTGCAGATACGCAGTATTTT
>TRBJ2-3|TRBV2|-|12|-
CASRTHTDTQYF
TGTGCCAGCAGGACGCACACAGATACGCAGTATTTT
>TRBJ2-3|TRBV15|-|15|-
CATSRDRGSTDTQYF
TGTGCCACCAGCAGAGATCGAGGTTCCACAGATACGCAGTATTTT
>TRBJ1-5|TRBV19|TRBD1|16|-
CASSRQQGASGQPQHF
TGTGCCAGTAGTAGACAACAGGGGGCTTCGGGCCAGCCCCAGCATTTT
>TRBJ2-5|TRBV7-2|-|17|once
CASSFSRPGWGQETQYF
TGTGCCAGCAGTTTCAGTCGCCCTGGGTGGGGGCAAGAGACCCAGTACTTC
>TRBJ2-5|TRBV7-2|-|15|once
CASSRGGRTQETQYF
TGTGCCAGCAGCCGTGGAGGACGCACCCAAGAGACCCAGTACTTC
>TRBJ2-2|TRBV9|TRBD1|15|-
CASSVDGQGRGELFF
TGTGCCAGCAGCGTAGATGGACAGGGGCGAGGGGAGCTGTTTTTT
>TRBJ1-2|TRBV7-3|-|14|-
CASRYDRWDYGYTF
TGTGCCAGCAGATATGACCGGTGGGACTATGGCTACACCTTC
>TRBJ2-7|TRBV15|-|13|-
CATSRDQAYEQYF
TGTGCCACCAGCAGAGACCAAGCCTACGAGCAGTACTTC
>TRBJ2-5|TRBV5-4|TRBD1|14|-
CASSQGQGSQTQYF
TGTGCCAGCAGCCAAGGACAGGGGTCGCAGACCCAGTACTTC
>TRBJ2-6|TRBV2|TRBD1|18|-
CASCRGYSYLSGANVLTF
TGTGCCAGCTGCAGGGGGTATAGTTATCTCTCTGGGGCCAACGTCCTGACTTTC
>TRBJ1-1|TRBV27|-|15|-
CASSFTSRGRTEAFF
TGTGCCAGCAGTTTTACATCACGGGGGAGGACTGAAGCTTTCTTT
>TRBJ2-5|TRBV10-3|-|14|once
CAIRAGTFGETQYF
TGTGCCATCAGAGCCGGGACCTTTGGGGAGACCCAGTACTTC
>TRBJ2-3|TRBV19|TRBD1|16|-
CASTPADRGMPDTQYF
TGTGCCAGTACCCCTGCGGACAGGGGGATGCCAGATACGCAGTATTTT
>TRBJ1-4|TRBV15|-|15|once
CATSREQGRNEKLFF
TGTGCCACCAGCAGAGAACAGGGCCGAAATGAAAAACTGTTTTTT
>TRBJ2-5|TRBV10-3|TRBD1|14|-
CAISTTGLRETQYF
TGTGCCATCAGTACGACAGGGTTGAGGGAGACCCAGTACTTC
>TRBJ2-3|TRBV6-4|TRBD2|17|-
CASSDSKTSGLTDTQYF
TGTGCCAGCAGTGACTCGAAAACTAGCGGGCTCACAGATACGCAGTATTTT
>TRBJ2-1|TRBV5-6|-|14|once
CASSYGTFHSEQFF
TGTGCCAGCAGCTACGGGACGTTCCACAGTGAGCAGTTCTTC
>TRBJ2-5|TRBV6-5|-|11|-
CASSDLLAQYF
TGTGCCAGCAGTGACCTGTTGGCCCAGTACTTC
>TRBJ1-5|TRBV7-2|-|15|-
CASSLEAGLGQPQHF
TGTGCCAGCAGCTTAGAGGCAGGGCTGGGCCAGCCCCAGCATTTT
>TRBJ2-5|TRBV7-2|-|14|-
CASSSPPGGSGQYF
TGTGCCAGCAGCTCCCCTCCGGGGGGCAGCGGCCAGTACTTC
>TRBJ2-2|TRBV19|TRBD1|15|-
CASRTGETSTGELFF
TGTGCCAGTAGAACAGGGGAAACGAGCACCGGGGAGCTGTTTTTT
>TRBJ2-5|TRBV27|TRBD2|16|-
CASSATSFWGGETQYF
TGTGCCAGCAGTGCTACTAGTTTTTGGGGAGGGGAGACCCAGTACTTC
>TRBJ2-7|TRBV27|TRBD1|16|-
CASSRYRAGGRYEQYF
TGTGCCAGCAGTCGATATCGGGCAGGGGGCCGCTACGAGCAGTACTTC
>TRBJ1-4|TRBV7-9|-|15|once
CASSSIRGTNEKLFF
TGTGCCAGCAGCTCTATACGGGGGACTAATGAAAAACTGTTTTTT
>TRBJ2-3|TRBV7-9|-|15|-
CASSPGLPGQDTQYF
TGTGCCAGCAGCCCAGGACTACCAGGACAAGATACGCAGTATTTT
>TRBJ1-1|TRBV6-4|-|8|-
CASSEAFF
TGTGCCAGCAGTGAAGCTTTCTTT
>TRBJ2-1|TRBV7-9|TRBD2|15|once
CASSSIAGPYNEQFF
TGTGCCAGCAGCTCCATAGCGGGGCCCTACAATGAGCAGTTCTTC
>TRBJ1-1|TRBV2|-|13|-
CASREYRNTEAFF
TGTGCCAGCAGGGAGTATAGGAACACTGAAGCTTTCTTT